This entry describes one T cell receptor (beta chain). Its antigen is currently unknown. This sample was taken from a study of shared clonotypes between healthy human individuals. Adult Caucasians living in Nashville, Tennessee made up all of the donors. Study-wide findings and caveats: Rarefaction exposed incomplete sorted-subset sequencing despite large depth.

V was clipped by 9 bases and J by 13 bases; unmatched bases: 8. The CDR3 covers 13 residues. CDR1 and CDR2 (germline): SNHLY, FYNNEI. Per the original data handling: Owing to the provision of junction-only sequences devoid of quality scores by immunoSEQ, filtering differed. Clones were read by immunoSEQ multiplex PCR, and TCRdb kept only the in-frame ones, dropping some. Clonal size and the V and J genes are those of that table, whereas D and trimming came from the DNA. Of under 1,100,000 clones listed, around 82% are singletons. The sample taken for sequencing was memory CD4+ T cells from PBMCs. Stated subset: CD45RA-negative fraction. This sequence joins TRBV2 and TRBJ2-1; 14 bases are shared with TRBD2. This clonotype was obtained from a young man in good health. Some clones in this sample may be carry-over from other donors' samples. DNA of the CDR3: TGTGCCAGGGGGGGACTAGCGGGAGACGACCAGTTCTTC. This codes for CARGGLAGDDQFF. The whole variable domain, remainder taken from reference TRBV2 and TRBJ2-1, is EPEVTQTPSHQVTQMGQEVILRCVPISNHLYFYWYRQILGQKVEFLVSFYNNEISEKSEIFDDQFSVERPDGSNFTLKIRSTKLEDSAMYFCARGGLAGDDQFFGPGTRLTVL.